This T cell receptor (beta chain) was sequenced in a study of human T cells and chemical hapten exposure. The CDR3 runs 19 residues. V was pared by 3 bases and J by 6 bases, with 15 bases of the junction left unmatched. The germline V gene has CDR1 MNHEY and CDR2 SVGAGI. Source study methods: Sequenced samples showed a median of around 100,000 TCRs each, with counts running from roughly 23,000 to 700,000. Each CDR3 protein is one row after TCRdb ran MiXCR on the 5' RACE reads. Clone size and V and J calls follow TCRdb, not the original study. The sample has around 100,000 distinct CDR3 sequences, approximately 20% seen once; the top ten hold about 3%. The total RNA was obtained from whole blood that was not fractionated.

The receptor's source is a human donor in good health. V and J are TRBV6-5 and TRBJ1-6; 9 bases line up with TRBD1. CDR3 sequence: CASSYQGPYAGQGNSPLHF. The CDR3 coding sequence is TGTGCCAGCAGTTATCAAGGCCCCTACGCGGGACAGGGTAATTCACCCCTCCACTTT.